This TCR beta chain was found in a study of shared clonotypes between healthy human individuals. The study's findings and limits: Sharing across a few donors was seen in approximately 5.2% of naive CD4 clonotypes.

Deep was the level used in running the assay. The repertoire was sequenced with immunoSEQ multiplex PCR; TCRdb's copy has only in-frame clones and lacks some. The table records approximately 340,000 clones, approximately 79% of them present only once. The investigators split CD4+ cells into a CD45RA+ naive subset and a CD45RA-negative memory subset. The V and J ends lost 7 bases and 5 bases respectively, with 15 bases between them. Germline V lookup: CDR1 SQVTM, CDR2 ANQGSEA. The CDR3 is 12 residues long. In the case of this clone: What it binds is not known.

The sample comprised memory CD4+ T cells sorted from blood. The subset is: CD45RA-negative fraction. The rearrangement joins TRBV29-1 to TRBJ2-7, with no clear D. The clonotype comes from a man younger than 40 in good health. CDR3 nucleotide sequence: TGCAGCGGGGGTTTGAATTTTAACGAGCAGTACTTC. It encodes CSGGLNFNEQYF.